Below are 23 T cell receptor beta chains sequenced from a single sample in a study of cytomegalovirus exposure and HLA in healthy donors. The study ran its PCR with 60 Vbeta and 13 Jbeta primers. Assay used: immunoSEQ multiplex PCR; TCRdb lists only in-frame clones, some missing. This table has 90,000 to 120,000 clones, approximately 81% appearing once. Sequenced material: PBMCs. The receptors derive from a man in his thirties or forties in good health and CMV-seronegative.

The chain joins TRBV9 to TRBJ1-4; D is perhaps TRBD1 (5 bases). Trimming removed 1 base from V and 5 bases from J, with 9 bases in between. CDR1 SGDLS and CDR2 YYNGEE come from the germline V gene. This CDR3 is built from 14 residues. CDR3 protein: CASSVMGGNEKLFF. The CDR3 bases are TGTGCCAGCAGCGTAATGGGGGGAAATGAAAAACTGTTTTTT.

The V gene is TRBV9, the J gene TRBJ2-7; perhaps TRBD1 as D (5 bases). The V gene's germline CDR1 is SGDLS and CDR2 YYNGEE. This CDR3 is 16 amino acids long. The V end lost 3 bases, the J end lost 2 bases, and 18 bases lay between the germline ends. The CDR3 region has the DNA TGTGCCAGCAGCGAGGCCCCCAGGGCTTACACCTACGAGCAGTACTTC. It is translated as CASSEAPRAYTYEQYF.

V is TRBV27 and J is TRBJ2-7; 10 bases match TRBD1. The V gene end was trimmed by 6 bases and the J gene end by 2 bases; junction bases not matched to a gene: 4. Per germline, CDR1 MNHEY and CDR2 SMNVEV (reference sequence). The CDR3 length is 14 residues. CDR3 protein: CASSLGTGAYEQYF. CDR3 nucleotides: TGTGCCAGCAGCCTCGGGACAGGGGCCTACGAGCAGTACTTC.

This sequence joins TRBV5-1 and TRBJ2-1, with a weak D call TRBD1 (5 bases). CDR3 length equals 11 residues. The germline gives CDR1 SGHRS, CDR2 YFSETQ. The germline V and J ends were trimmed by 6 bases and 9 bases, with 10 bases remaining between them. The CDR3 protein is CASNQGTEQFF. Written as DNA, the CDR3 is TGCGCCAGCAACCAGGGTACTGAGCAGTTCTTC.

This rearrangement joins TRBV27 to TRBJ2-7; 7 bases fit TRBD1. Per germline, CDR1 MNHEY and CDR2 SMNVEV (reference sequence). There are 13 residues in the CDR3. The J segment lost 9 bases and the V segment lost 4 bases, leaving 9 bases of the junction unmatched. CDR3 bases: TGTGCCAGCAGTTCCCGGACAGGTCTAACGCAGTACTTC. Its translation is CASSSRTGLTQYF.

CDR3 DNA: TGCGCCAGCAGCCAAACCGGGACTAGCGGGATACGAACCCAGTACTTC. Translating it yields CASSQTGTSGIRTQYF. This sequence joins TRBV5-1 and TRBJ2-5; 13 nucleotides line up with TRBD2. CDR1 and CDR2 (germline): SGHRS, YFSETQ. Unmatched junction bases numbered 11, after V lost 4 bases and J lost 8 bases. The length of the CDR3 is 16 residues.

The chain has TRBV14 and TRBJ1-5; 7 bases map to TRBD1. There are 14 residues in the CDR3. Trimming at V came to 3 bases and at J to 7 bases, leaving 6 bases not matched to a gene. The germline CDR1 and CDR2 sequences are SGHDN and FVKESK. CDR3 amino acids: CASSQTGHRQPQHF. The CDR3 nucleotides are TGTGCCAGCAGCCAGACAGGGCATCGGCAGCCCCAGCATTTT. The full variable domain, completed using reference TRBV14 and TRBJ1-5, is EAGVTQFPSHSVIEKGQTVTLRCDPISGHDNLYWYRRVMGKEIKFLLHFVKESKQDESGMPNNRFLAERTGGTYSTLKVQPAELEDSGVYFCASSQTGHRQPQHFGDGTRLSIL.

V is TRBV30 and J is TRBJ2-1; 15 bases agree with TRBD2. Germline CDR1 is GTSNPN and CDR2 is SVGIG (reference sequence). CDR3 length: 18 amino acids. J gave up 5 bases and V 0 bases, and 8 bases lay outside the gene matches. DNA for the CDR3: TGTGCCTGGAGTGTACCGGGACTAGCGGGAGGCCGGGACAATGAGCAGTTCTTC. Its translation: CAWSVPGLAGGRDNEQFF.

The genes are TRBV11-2 and TRBJ2-1; D is possibly TRBD1 (6 bases). Germline V gene sequence: CDR1 SGHAT, CDR2 FQNNGV. This CDR3 spans 16 amino acids. Trimming removed 4 bases from V and 0 bases from J, with 13 bases in between. The CDR3 DNA follows: TGTGCCAGCAGCTCAAAGGACAGCCTCTCCTACAATGAGCAGTTCTTC. Its translation: CASSSKDSLSYNEQFF.

The gene calls are TRBV27 and TRBJ2-7; 11 positions match TRBD2. The V gene's germline CDR1 is MNHEY and CDR2 SMNVEV (reference sequence). CDR3 length: 15 amino acids. V lost 4 bases and J lost 1; bases outside the gene matches: 3. The CDR3 here is CASSSLAGGSYEQYF. As DNA, the CDR3 is TGTGCCAGCAGTTCCCTAGCGGGAGGTTCCTACGAGCAGTACTTC.

A few counts support this clone. The CDR3: CAWRSGFIYGYTF. CDR3 nucleotides: TGTGCCTGGAGGTCGGGGTTTATCTATGGCTACACCTTC. The genes are TRBV30 and TRBJ1-2; D is unclear. In germline, CDR1 is GTSNPN, CDR2 SVGIG (reference sequence). The CDR3 contains 13 residues. Trimming removed 3 bases at V and 4 bases at J, with 12 bases between.

This clone was seen a handful of times. The rearrangement joins TRBV5-1 to TRBJ1-1, with TRBD1 identical over 8 bases. V dropped 3 bases and J dropped 0; count of bases not matched to a gene: 4. Germline V gene lookup returns CDR1 SGHRS and CDR2 YFSETQ. This CDR3 has 15 amino acids. The CDR3 coding sequence is TGCGCCAGCAGCTCCAGGACAGGGATGAACACTGAAGCTTTCTTT. Translating it yields CASSSRTGMNTEAFF.

The chain uses TRBV2 and TRBJ2-5; TRBD2 aligns across 10 bases. Germline V gene lookup returns CDR1 SNHLY and CDR2 FYNNEI. The trim removed 4 bases at V and 6 bases at J, leaving 8 bases unmatched. The CDR3 runs to 15 residues. CDR3 sequence: CASSGLAGVSKTQYF. CDR3 bases: TGTGCCAGCAGTGGCCTAGCGGGAGTCAGTAAGACCCAGTACTTC. Full variable domain (rest looked up from reference TRBV2 and TRBJ2-5): EPEVTQTPSHQVTQMGQEVILRCVPISNHLYFYWYRQILGQKVEFLVSFYNNEISEKSEIFDDQFSVERPDGSNFTLKIRSTKLEDSAMYFCASSGLAGVSKTQYFGPGTRLLVL.

The V and J genes are TRBV6-1 and TRBJ2-3, with 10 nucleotides matching TRBD1. This CDR3 spans 15 amino acids. V shed 9 bases, J shed 3 bases, and the junction held 9 bases outside the gene matches. Germline CDR1 reads MNHNS; CDR2 reads SASEGT. CDR3 coding DNA: TGTGCCAGTCTGAATCGACAGGGGGCGACAGATACGCAGTATTTT. Protein product: CASLNRQGATDTQYF.

This clone has just a few counts. The chain is built from TRBV7-9 and TRBJ2-7, with a possible D match to TRBD1 (6 bases). The germline gives CDR1 SEHNR, CDR2 FQNEAQ (reference sequence). The CDR3 has 15 residues. Between the trimmed V and J ends, which lost 5 bases and 5 bases, there was a span of 19 bases. For the CDR3, the DNA is TGTGCCAGCAGCGCTGGAGGCAGGGGTATGCACGAGCAGTACTTC. The encoded protein is CASSAGGRGMHEQYF.

This clone was found a few times. This chain connects TRBV4-2 to TRBJ2-7, with D perhaps matching TRBD1 (6 bases). Germline lookup yields CDR1 LGHNA and CDR2 YNFKEQ. CDR3 size: 14 residues. V lost 1 base and J lost 6, with 13 bases in between. The CDR3 DNA sequence: TGTGCCAGCAGCCAAGTCACTCAAGGGGGCGAGCAGTACTTC. This sequence encodes CASSQVTQGGEQYF.

CDR3 loop: CAWREMGQGTYYGYTF. Written as DNA, the CDR3 is TGTGCCTGGAGGGAAATGGGACAGGGGACTTACTATGGCTACACCTTC. The chain carries TRBV30 and TRBJ1-2; TRBD1 agrees at 10 bases. CDR3 size: 16 residues. The germline V gene has CDR1 GTSNPN and CDR2 SVGIG (reference sequence). V trimming: 3 bases; J trimming: 3 bases; junction bases outside the gene matches: 10.

This sequence joins TRBV5-4 and TRBJ2-7; TRBD1 agrees at 9 bases. Unmatched junction bases numbered 2, after V lost 2 bases and J lost 2 bases. Germline values: CDR1 SGHNT, CDR2 YYREEE (reference sequence). The CDR3 extends over 14 amino acids. The CDR3 is CASSLRQGAYEQYF. CDR3 DNA: TGTGCCAGCAGCTTAAGACAGGGGGCCTACGAGCAGTACTTC.

The CDR3, as DNA: TGTGCCGCAAGGGGCTCTGGGGCCAACGTCCTGACTTTC. Its protein is CAARGSGANVLTF. V is TRBV2 and J is TRBJ2-6, with a weak D call TRBD1 (5 bases). V lost 11 bases, J lost 0 bases, and 8 bases lay in between. Germline V gene data show CDR1 as SNHLY and CDR2 as FYNNEI. The CDR3 length is 13 residues.

The chain recombines TRBV5-1 with TRBJ2-1; perhaps TRBD1 as D (5 bases). The CDR3 loop spans 16 amino acids. Germline V gene lookup returns CDR1 SGHRS and CDR2 YFSETQ. V gave up 0 bases and J gave up 2 bases, with 12 bases separating them. CDR3: CASSLVRGLAYNEQFF. The CDR3 nucleotides read TGCGCCAGCAGCTTGGTAAGGGGTTTGGCCTACAATGAGCAGTTCTTC. Full variable domain (remainder filled in from reference TRBV5-1 and TRBJ2-1): KAGVTQTPRYLIKTRGQQVTLSCSPISGHRSVSWYQQTPGQGLQFLFEYFSETQRNKGNFPGRFSGRQFSNSRSEMNVSTLELGDSALYLCASSLVRGLAYNEQFFGPGTRLTVL.

The chain couples TRBV1 to TRBJ2-3; TRBD1 is the table's D call, not checked against the DNA. TRBV1 is listed as a pseudogene. The CDR3 is made up of 16 amino acids. CDR3 loop: CTSSPLFWGHPDTQYF. The CDR3 DNA reads TGCACCAGCAGCCCCCTCTTTTGGGGGCACCCAGATACGCAGTATTTT.

V is TRBV7-2 and J is TRBJ2-1, with 9 bases identical to TRBD2. The CDR3 is 15 residues long. From germline, CDR1 is SGHTA and CDR2 FQGNSA. V lost 4 bases and J lost 0; bases outside the gene matches: 1. In nucleotides, the CDR3 is TGTGCCAGCAGCTCACTAGCGGGCTCCTACAATGAGCAGTTCTTC. This encodes CASSSLAGSYNEQFF.

The genes are TRBV23-1 and TRBJ2-7; 7 bases line up with TRBD2. TRBV23-1 is assigned to the ORF class and has an uncertain function. The V segment lost 11 bases and the J segment 4 bases; nucleotides outside the gene matches: 8. The CDR3 has 12 residues. CDR3 protein: CAGPASGYEQYF. For the CDR3, the DNA is TGCGCCGGGCCGGCTAGCGGTTACGAGCAGTACTTC.